This record concerns one TCR beta chain sequence. The target antigen is unknown. CDR3 length: 15 amino acids. Germline V gene data show CDR1 as SGHDT and CDR2 as YYEEEE. Trimming removed 4 bases from V and 1 base from J, with 13 bases in between. Assays captured approximately 100,000 TCR templates per sample. Sequencing was performed with immunoSEQ multiplex PCR; in TCRdb, only in-frame clones are kept and a portion is missing. The sample lists under 100,000 clones; roughly 94% were seen once. The sample is drawn from a study of siplizumab effects on memory and regulatory T cells. The study, taken as a whole, reports: Suppression by proliferating Tregs derived from siplizumab cultures was not verified. The naive T cell population seemed more diverse than memory cells and seemed a major contributor to the alloresponse.

The genes are TRBV5-6 and TRBJ2-3; D is tentatively TRBD1 or TRBD2 (5 bases each). The source of this sequence is a human donor in good health. The sample was non-Treg CD4+ T cells sorted from blood. Here the CDR3 reads CASSRRRGGTDTQYF. The CDR3, as DNA: TGTGCCAGCAGCCGGAGAAGAGGGGGCACAGATACGCAGTATTTT.